A single T cell receptor (beta chain) is shown here with its context. No cognate antigen has been identified for it. No per-base quality is available; no much larger clone lies one base away. Amplification of TCR beta CDR3 regions was carried out from RNA transcripts. A first-round RT-PCR of the TCR CDR3 used the HTBI primer set with the Qiagen OneStep RT-PCR kit. The libraries were constructed in a second round of multiplex PCR and then size-selected and purified. Sequencing of the libraries was done on an Illumina HiSeq2000 using paired-end 100 bp reads. The authors processed their data as follows. SOAPnuke was used to process the raw data, throwing out any read that contained adapters or uncalled bases, had a mean Phred below 15, or lacked an exact constant-primer or identifier match. High-quality paired reads were merged with COPE v1.2.5, and unique nucleotide sequences were defined as clonotypes. MiTCR v1.1 was used to align the clonotypes against IMGT TRBV, TRBD and TRBJ reference segments. The analysis was restricted to V-J combinations with a frequency above 0.0001, which together covered 99% to 99.2% of the repertoires. A TCS score was defined as the ratio between F50 (clonal expansion) and ExV (chaos), using BLOSUM62-based TCRdist between CDR3 peptides within each V-J. Welch's t-statistics and random forest reduced around 510 V-J features to some 14, which were used in a naive Bayes classifier (R e1071). TCRdb applied fastp at Q25 and MiXCR to the public reads, then kept only in-frame beta chains. Each CDR3 protein appears once, grouped with its most common genes and DNA. The V and J calls were not made by the authors but by TCRdb's processing. For this sample there are some 490,000 distinct CDR3 sequences; approximately 22% appear just once. Around 47% of the sample rests with the top ten.

These data belong to a study of T cells in Graves' hyperthyroidism and ophthalmopathy (dated by TCRdb to between 2019 and 2020). Study-wide context: Peripheral blood was sampled at the time of initial diagnosis, prior to any treatment. To identify distinguishing TCR V-J signatures, a discovery cohort of around 100 patients was used, comprising 43 with Graves' ophthalmopathy and around 60 with stable Graves' hyperthyroidism. Whether ophthalmopathy could be predicted prospectively was tested in an independent validation cohort made up of 18 hyperthyroidism patients plus 17 patients who later progressed to ophthalmopathy. The 100 or so discovery patients were divided at random into training and test sets in a 7:3 ratio. In addition, the study compared T-cell repertoires in thyroid tissue and in blood from several Graves' hyperthyroidism patients. Once sampling was done, hyperthyroidism patients were given methimazole at a starting dose of 30 mg daily, whereas ophthalmopathy patients were given high-dose intravenous methylprednisolone. The paper reports TCR Vbeta CDR3 sequencing of 135 peripheral blood samples: under 45 ophthalmopathy, roughly 74 hyperthyroidism and around 17 progressor patients. General findings and caveats noted by the study authors: In validation, the model predicted progression to ophthalmopathy a median of about 5.9 months before onset, with approximately 70% sensitivity and roughly 72% specificity. No statistical method was used to set the sample size in advance, and investigators knew the group allocation. Blood samples also contained most of the expanded thyroid clonotypes (frequency above 0.001), which suggests that blood repertoires may reflect thyroid immune responses. A 13 V-J signature model separated ophthalmopathy from stable hyperthyroidism, with around 91% sensitivity and approximately 81% specificity in cross-validation and 80%/75% in testing.

Ophthalmopathy patients had moderately to severely active disease, Clinical Activity Score of at least 3, NOSPECS grade of at least 4, and duration under 3 months. Any patient with an uncontrolled infection, another autoimmune disease, pregnancy or lactation was excluded. Diagnoses were established on the basis of clinical symptoms, serum thyroxine and TRAb, thyroid ultrasound, and orbital computed tomography. PBMCs were separated from 8 to 10 ml of fresh peripheral blood using Ficoll-Paque density gradient centrifugation. Total RNA was extracted using Trizol reagent, and RNA quality was assessed on an Agilent 2100 Bioanalyzer. This TCR derives from a woman in her 70s with Graves' ophthalmopathy. The sequenced material came from blood.

The sequenced DNA: TGTGCCAGCAGTTACTCCTATTCGTTAGGGGCCTCGAACACCGGGGAGCTGTTTTTT. Translated, it reads CASSYSYSLGASNTGELFF. The sequence joins TRBV6-2 or TRBV6-3 to TRBJ2-2, and TRBD1 may be the D gene, going by 5 matching bases. Via the germline V gene, CDR1 is MNHEY and CDR2 SVGEGT. The CDR3, cysteine through phenylalanine, is 19 amino acids long. Here the CDR3 DNA is all that survives: 57 bases in frame from base 1. The germline ends are 17 bases apart after V is trimmed by 0 bases and J by 0 bases.